The 19 T cell receptor beta chains given below trace back to one sample, sequenced in a study of cytomegalovirus exposure and HLA in healthy donors. The PCR used 60 Vbeta and 13 Jbeta primers. Generated by immunoSEQ multiplex PCR, the TCRdb table keeps only in-frame clones and is missing some. The table records approximately 130,000 clones, 75% to 90% of them present only once. Sequencing was carried out using PBMCs. These receptor sequences come from a woman between 25 and 40 years old in good health and CMV-seropositive.

The chain joins TRBV2 to TRBJ2-3; a possible D gene is TRBD2 (5 bases). The CDR3 consists of 14 residues. The germline V gene encodes CDR1 SNHLY and CDR2 FYNNEI. Trimming took 1 base from V and 14 from J, leaving 19 bases between them. CDR3 residues: CASSEVWMREKLYF. CDR3 sequence (DNA): TGTGCCAGCAGTGAAGTTTGGATGAGGGAGAAGTTGTATTTT.

J is TRBJ1-5 and V is TRBV13; no firm D call. V shed 0 bases and J shed 7 bases, with 7 bases lying between them. This CDR3 has 13 amino acids. The germline V gene has CDR1 PRHDT and CDR2 FYEKMQ (reference sequence). For the CDR3, the DNA is TGTGCCAGCAGCTTAGGCCGGGAACAGCCCCAGCATTTT. Its protein product is CASSLGREQPQHF. The full variable domain, rest sourced from reference TRBV13 and TRBJ1-5, is AAGVIQSPRHLIKEKRETATLKCYPIPRHDTVYWYQQGPGQDPQFLISFYEKMQSDKGSIPDRFSAQQFSDYHSELNMSSLELGDSALYFCASSLGREQPQHFGDGTRLSIL.

V is TRBV7-9 and J is TRBJ1-1; unclear D gene. This CDR3 region has 13 residues. Looked up from germline, CDR1 is SEHNR and CDR2 is FQNEAQ (reference sequence). The germline V and J ends were trimmed by 3 bases and 3 bases, with 8 bases remaining between them. The CDR3 region is CASSLQEHTEAFF. The CDR3 coding sequence is TGTGCCAGCAGCTTGCAGGAACACACTGAAGCTTTCTTT.

The chain has TRBV15 and TRBJ2-3; maybe TRBD2 (6 bases). Trimming removed 5 bases from V and 4 bases from J, with 10 bases in between. This CDR3 has 13 residues. CDR1 is LNHNV, CDR2 YYDKDF, per germline (reference sequence). Written as DNA, the CDR3 is TGTGCCACCAGCCGGGACTCTGCAGATACGCAGTATTTT. Amino acid sequence: CATSRDSADTQYF.

The chain uses TRBV5-6 and TRBJ2-1; 9 bases are shared with TRBD2. This CDR3 spans 13 amino acids. Germline V lookup: CDR1 SGHDT, CDR2 YYEEEE. Trimming removed 4 bases from V and 6 bases from J; junction bases left unmatched: 2. The CDR3 DNA sequence: TGTGCCAGCAGCCCGGGACTAGCCAATGAGCAGTTCTTC. Translating it yields CASSPGLANEQFF.

This sequence joins TRBV18 and TRBJ1-2, with D tentatively TRBD1 (6 bases). CDR3 length: 12 residues. The germline V and J ends were trimmed by 3 bases and 5 bases, with 7 bases remaining between them. The V gene's germline CDR1 is KGHSH and CDR2 LQKENI. CDR3 nucleotides: TGTGCCAGCTCACCTCAGGGGTATGGCTACACCTTC. Its translation is CASSPQGYGYTF.

The CDR3 DNA reads TGTGCCAGCAGCTTAGACGGCCAGCGGGAGTGGAATGAGCAGTTCTTC. This gives the protein CASSLDGQREWNEQFF. This sequence joins TRBV11-3 and TRBJ2-1; 8 bases line up with TRBD2. This CDR3 contains 16 residues. The J segment lost 7 bases and the V segment lost 0 bases, leaving 8 bases of the junction unmatched. CDR1 is SGHNT, CDR2 YENEEA, per germline.

V is TRBV28 and J is TRBJ1-5, with 10 bases aligning to TRBD1. This CDR3 has 17 amino acids. J lost 2 bases, V lost 3 bases, and 7 bases had no gene match. CDR1 MDHEN and CDR2 SYDVKM come from the germline V gene. The CDR3 here is CASSLADRGRGNQPQHF. CDR3 coding DNA: TGTGCCAGCAGTTTGGCCGACAGGGGGCGAGGCAATCAGCCCCAGCATTTT.

The gene calls are TRBV28 and TRBJ1-1; 7 bases map to TRBD1. Germline V CDR1 and CDR2: MDHEN, SYDVKM. The CDR3 is 12 residues long. Trimming removed 4 bases from V and 4 bases from J; junction bases left unmatched: 0. The CDR3, as DNA: TGTGCCAGCAGTTCAGGGGGCACTGAAGCTTTCTTT. Encoded protein: CASSSGGTEAFF.

This clone was found once. The V call is TRBV6-5, the J call TRBJ2-5; the match to TRBD2 covers 12 bases. The CDR3 is 14 residues long. Germline V gives CDR1 MNHEY, CDR2 SVGAGI. Trimming took 4 bases from V and 4 from J; bases not matched to a gene: 1. CDR3: CASSSTSGGETQYF. The DNA for the CDR3 is TGTGCCAGCAGTTCGACTAGCGGGGGAGAGACCCAGTACTTC.

This chain links TRBV30 with TRBJ1-1; the D gene is possibly TRBD1 (6 bases). Trimming removed 0 bases at V and 4 bases at J, with 15 bases between. CDR1 is GTSNPN and CDR2 is SVGIG in the germline V gene (reference sequence). The CDR3 length is 15 residues. DNA of the CDR3: TGTGCCTGGAGTGTAGGGGGGGCGCGTGGCACTGAAGCTTTCTTT. Encoded protein: CAWSVGGARGTEAFF.

This clone was recorded at least ten times. The chain links TRBV28 to TRBJ1-3; D is uncertain. CDR3 length: 17 residues. Germline lookup yields CDR1 MDHEN and CDR2 SYDVKM. Trimming removed 5 bases from V and 4 bases from J, with 21 bases in between. DNA of the CDR3: TGTGCCAGCAGTCCCCTCTTCGGGCGGGCGTGGGGAAACACCATATATTTT. Its translation: CASSPLFGRAWGNTIYF.

This rearrangement joins TRBV28 to TRBJ1-5; D is possibly TRBD1 (6 bases). Per germline, CDR1 MDHEN and CDR2 SYDVKM. V dropped 6 bases and J dropped 2 bases, with 14 bases sitting between them. The CDR3 is made up of 15 amino acids. The CDR3 DNA is TGTGCCAGCAGGCGGCCAGGGGTGGGCAATCAGCCCCAGCATTTT. Protein product: CASRRPGVGNQPQHF.

This clone was observed a few times. The CDR3 DNA reads as TGCGCCAGCAGCTTGGCAGGACAGGCCTCGAACACTGAAGCTTTCTTT. Encoded protein: CASSLAGQASNTEAFF. The rearrangement joins TRBV5-1 to TRBJ1-1; TRBD1 agrees at 7 bases. Germline-derived CDR1 and CDR2 are SGHRS and YFSETQ. There are 16 residues in the CDR3. J gave up 1 base and V 0 bases, and 6 bases lay outside the gene matches.

This clone was counted once. The chain has TRBV5-1 and TRBJ2-4, with D hard to call. The CDR3 contains 13 residues. Trimming cost V 4 bases and J 1 base, with 6 bases left between them. Germline lookup yields CDR1 SGHRS and CDR2 YFSETQ. The CDR3 bases are TGCGCCAGCAGCCCCGAGGCCAAAAACATTCAGTACTTC. Its translation is CASSPEAKNIQYF.

This clone was detected a few times. The chain couples TRBV11-2 to TRBJ1-1, with TRBD1 identical over 7 bases. CDR1 is SGHAT, CDR2 FQNNGV, per germline. The J segment lost 3 bases and the V segment lost 4 bases, leaving 8 bases of the junction unmatched. The CDR3 runs to 15 residues. The CDR3 region has the DNA TGTGCCAGCAGCTCCGACAGGGTACTCTACACTGAAGCTTTCTTT. Residues: CASSSDRVLYTEAFF.

V usage is TRBV2 and J usage is TRBJ2-1; TRBD1 is a possible D gene (6 bases). The CDR3 extends over 15 amino acids. CDR1 is SNHLY, CDR2 FYNNEI, per germline. V lost 4 bases and J lost 6, with 16 bases in between. This CDR3 reads CASSVGGGRFNEQFF. In nucleotides, the CDR3 is TGTGCCAGCAGTGTTGGGGGCGGACGGTTCAATGAGCAGTTCTTC.

The chain links TRBV10-3 to TRBJ1-2; 10 positions match TRBD1. The CDR3 totals 15 residues. Germline values: CDR1 ENHRY, CDR2 SYGVKD. The V segment lost 2 bases and the J segment 9 bases; nucleotides outside the gene matches: 9. CDR3 region: CAISEPLRQGASYTF. As DNA, the CDR3 is TGTGCCATCAGTGAGCCCCTACGACAGGGGGCTAGCTACACCTTC.

Only one count was recorded for this clone. The chain combines TRBV18 with TRBJ1-1; D unclear. In germline, CDR1 is KGHSH, CDR2 LQKENI. Trimming left V 3 bases short and J 8 bases short, with 13 bases between. The CDR3 covers 13 residues. The CDR3 nucleotides read TGTGCCAGCTCACCGACCCAGATGGGCGAAGCTTTCTTT. Translated, it gives CASSPTQMGEAFF.